What follows is one TCR beta chain and its context. Its specificity is not known. PCR was performed using 60 Vbeta and 13 Jbeta primers. In the source study's methods: Later analysis identified roughly 84 million unique TCR beta chains, 9 million to 13 million shared. Sequencing was performed with immunoSEQ multiplex PCR; in TCRdb, only in-frame clones are kept and a portion is missing. That table supplies the V and J calls and clone size; D and trimming were determined from the DNA. The sample has 200,000 to 250,000 clones; under 70% are singletons. This CDR3 is 16 amino acids long. The J segment lost 5 bases and the V segment lost 7 bases, leaving 11 bases of the junction unmatched. Per the germline V gene, CDR1 is SGHNT and CDR2 is YYREEE (reference sequence). The source of the sample is a study of cytomegalovirus exposure and HLA in healthy donors. Study-wide findings and caveats: Productive status was seen about 90% or about 30% of the time for most TCR beta V segments in an earlier analysis.

The rearrangement joins TRBV5-4 to TRBJ1-4; 10 bases line up with TRBD1. The clonotype was recovered from a man aged 35-49 years in good health and CMV-seropositive. The sample taken for sequencing was PBMCs. CDR3 amino acids: CASGLRQGAVNEKLFF. CDR3 sequence (DNA): TGTGCCAGCGGATTACGACAGGGGGCGGTGAATGAAAAACTGTTTTTT.